These 6 T cell receptor beta chains share one sample of origin, sequenced in a study of CD8+CD57+ T cells in acquired aplastic anemia. Template material for TCR beta VDJ and CDR3 profiling consisted of genomic DNA. TCRdb independently ran MiXCR on the reads; one entry per CDR3 protein. The table has about 160,000 distinct CDR3 sequences, 45% to 55% seen once. In patients chosen for sequencing, flow cytometry had shown CD8+CD57+ cell expansion. The source material was sorted CD4+, CD8+, or CD8+CD57+ T cells (not recorded which) from PBMCs. The source is a human donor with aplastic anemia.

This clonotype was seen more than once but under ten times. V usage is TRBV30 and J usage is TRBJ2-1, with TRBD1 identical over 7 bases. This CDR3 contains 13 residues. V dropped 3 bases and J dropped 5; count of bases not matched to a gene: 4. Germline values: CDR1 GTSNPN, CDR2 SVGIG (reference sequence). Here the CDR3 DNA reads TGTGCCTGGAGCGATGACAGGGACAATGAGCAGTTCTTC. Residues: CAWSDDRDNEQFF.

This clonotype has at least ten counts. The chain carries TRBV5-1 and TRBJ1-2; no firm D call. The V and J ends lost 0 bases and 4 bases respectively, with 13 bases between them. Germline V CDR1 and CDR2: SGHRS, YFSETQ. The CDR3 consists of 15 residues. The CDR3 coding sequence is TGCGCCAGCAGCTTGGCCGATTACCCCCTCTATGGCTACACCTTC. Translating it yields CASSLADYPLYGYTF.

This clonotype was seen just once. DNA for the CDR3: TGTGCCAGCCATTCCAGGGACTACGAGCAGTACTTC. Encoded protein: CASHSRDYEQYF. This chain links TRBV19 with TRBJ2-7, with D tentatively TRBD1 (5 bases). CDR3 length equals 12 residues. The V gene lost 9 bases and the J gene lost 3 bases, with 12 bases spanning the gap. The V gene's germline CDR1 is LNHDA and CDR2 SQIVND (reference sequence).

About this clonotype: This is likely a read error, given that the CDR3 carries no conserved phenylalanine or tryptophan at its end. The chain couples TRBV27 to TRBJ1-2, with D possibly being TRBD1 (5 bases). Per the germline V gene, CDR1 is MNHEY and CDR2 is SMNVEV (reference sequence). Trimming removed 6 bases at V and 7 bases at J, with 18 bases between. The CDR3 totals 14 residues. Here the CDR3 reads CASSLAGTGIGYTS. CDR3 nucleotides: TGTGCCAGCAGCCTAGCCGGGACCGGGATTGGCTACACCTCC.

This sequence joins TRBV24-1 and TRBJ2-5; D might be TRBD1 (6 bases). The CDR3 runs 13 residues. Germline V lookup: CDR1 KGHDR, CDR2 SFDVKD. The V end lost 8 bases, the J end lost 2 bases, and 11 bases lay between the germline ends. CDR3 residues: CATITGKQETQYF. CDR3 DNA: TGTGCCACCATAACAGGGAAACAAGAGACCCAGTACTTC.

This rearrangement joins TRBV25-1 to TRBJ2-7, with TRBD1 as a possible D gene (6 bases). This CDR3 has 15 residues. CDR1 and CDR2 (germline): MGHDK, SYGVNS. Trimming shortened V by 3 bases and J by 5 bases, and 17 bases separated the two germline ends. CDR3: CASSDSGQLGHEQYF. In DNA form, the CDR3 reads TGTGCCAGCAGTGATTCTGGACAGTTAGGCCACGAGCAGTACTTC.